This T cell receptor beta chain was sequenced in a study of T-cell memory formation after mild COVID-19 (dated by TCRdb to 2020 to 2022). Regarding the research as a whole: TCR sequence clusters from the two donors were found to be largely donor specific. In a couple of donors, T-cell clones that expanded and contracted after mild COVID-19 were tracked by sequencing TCRalpha and TCRbeta repertoires over time. Two young, previously healthy adult volunteers, one female and one male, were included in the cohort.

Sequencing was performed on an Illumina NovaSeq 6000. Using 5'RACE with constant-segment primers, TCRalpha and TCRbeta cDNA libraries were constructed, with sample barcodes and unique molecular identifiers added in the process. Trizol reagent was used to extract RNA from every sample. Amplification of the libraries took two PCR steps, and the second step added a second sample barcode plus Illumina TruSeq adapters. Sequencing of the libraries was done on an Illumina NovaSeq, producing 2 x 150 bp paired-end reads. As for the original processing: Reads were demultiplexed and collapsed into UMI-guided consensus sequences with migec v1.2.7. Using mixcr v2.1.11, UMI consensuses were aligned to TRA and TRB V and J templates and then assembled into clonotypes. A clonotype was counted as expanded or contracted only if both edgeR and NoisET called the change significant, with noise models trained on biological replicates. For edgeR calls, the cutoffs were a false discovery rate-adjusted p below 0.01 and a log2 fold-change threshold of 1. As an exploratory analysis of dynamics, max-normalized trajectories of the 1000 most abundant clonotypes were examined with PCA combined with hierarchical clustering. Separately sequenced CD4+ and CD8+ repertoires were used to assign a CD4 or CD8 phenotype to each responding clone. TCRdb cleaned the public reads at Q25 with fastp, built clones with MiXCR and kept in-frame beta chains. Every CDR3 protein is listed once, alongside the most common genes and DNA of its rows. The V and J calls were not made by the authors but by TCRdb's processing. This sample is represented by 350,000 to 500,000 distinct CDR3 sequences; about 22% of them were singletons. Clones ranked in the top ten supply about an eighth of the sample.

Worth noting for this clonotype: Its antigen specificity is not known. No base-level quality is on record; no much larger clone is a single base apart.

V drops 0 bases and J drops 8 bases, leaving 17 bases in between. CDR3 length: 15 amino acids, cysteine to phenylalanine. The kept DNA is CDR3 alone, 45 bases in frame from the first base. CDR1 and CDR2, looked up from the germline V gene, are SGHRS and YFSETQ. Points the paper makes about the study in general: Balanced CD4/CD8 phenotypes were observed for clones contracting from day 15 to 85, whereas a bias towards CD4+ was observed for a second wave of clones expanding from day 15 to 37. The study included only a couple of mild cases, and larger cohorts that include severe cases with pre-infection samples were judged to be necessary. SARS-CoV-2 specificity was not confirmed for the second-wave clones peaking on day 37. The detection of some responding clones in pre-infection memory suggests that pre-existing cross-reactive memory T cells joined the SARS-CoV-2 response. Contracting CD4+ clones were found mainly in CM and EM memory subsets, while CD8+ clones were enriched in EMRA.

Ficoll-Paque density gradient centrifugation was the method used to isolate PBMCs. This receptor was taken from an adult woman who had mild COVID-19 (a few samples of this study predate the infection). The sample titles of this study are shuffled in the database, so cell type and time point are left out; the donor was told from shared clones. Input material: PBMCs or a T cell subset sorted from them (not recorded which). The rearranged segments are TRBV5-1 and TRBJ1-2; no D gene call is confident. The nucleotide sequence is TGCGCCAGCAGCTTGGCCGACTTGCGGGCGCACGGCTACACCTTC. Its product reads: CASSLADLRAHGYTF.